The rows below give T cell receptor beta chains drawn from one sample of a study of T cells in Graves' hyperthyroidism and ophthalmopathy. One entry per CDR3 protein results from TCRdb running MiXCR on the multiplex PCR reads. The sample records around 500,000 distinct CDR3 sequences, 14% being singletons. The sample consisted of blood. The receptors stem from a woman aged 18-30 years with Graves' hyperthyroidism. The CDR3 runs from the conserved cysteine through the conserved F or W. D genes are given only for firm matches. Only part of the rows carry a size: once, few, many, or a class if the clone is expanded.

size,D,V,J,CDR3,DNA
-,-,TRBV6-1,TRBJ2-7,CACSSPGTGYEQYF,TGTGCCTGCAGCTCCCCCGGGACGGGCTACGAGCAGTACTTC
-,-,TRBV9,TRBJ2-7,CASSVRGNSEQYF,TGTGCCAGCAGCGTCAGAGGGAACAGCGAGCAGTACTTC
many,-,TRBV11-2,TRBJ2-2,CASSLVGSGELFF,TGTGCCAGCAGCTTAGTGGGTTCCGGGGAGCTGTTTTTT
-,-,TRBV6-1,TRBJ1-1,CASRRTMNTEASF,TGTGCCAGCAGGCGAACCATGAACACTGAAGCTTCCTTT
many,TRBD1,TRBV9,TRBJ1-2,CASSAGTGVAYGYTF,TGTGCCAGCAGCGCAGGGACAGGGGTAGCCTATGGCTACACCTTC
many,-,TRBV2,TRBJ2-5,CASSLSRRGETQYF,TGTGCCAGCAGTTTGTCCAGGAGGGGAGAGACCCAGTACTTC
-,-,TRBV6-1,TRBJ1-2,CASSEIGLSGPSPGYTF,TGTGCCAGCAGTGAGATAGGTCTGAGCGGCCCCTCGCCTGGCTACACCTTC
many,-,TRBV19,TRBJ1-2,CASSMGSGLHYGYTF,TGTGCCAGTAGTATGGGCTCTGGGCTCCACTATGGCTACACCTTC
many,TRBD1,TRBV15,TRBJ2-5,CATSRGDSQETQYF,TGTGCCACCAGCAGGGGGGACAGTCAAGAGACCCAGTACTTC
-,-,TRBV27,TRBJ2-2,CASSLLPPGELFF,TGTGCCAGCAGTTTATTGCCCCCCGGGGAGCTGTTTTTT
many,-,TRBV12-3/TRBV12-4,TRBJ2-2,CASSPGDTGELFF,TGTGCCAGCAGCCCGGGGGATACCGGGGAGCTGTTTTTT
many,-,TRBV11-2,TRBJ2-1,CASSLVGGTSYNEQFF,TGTGCCAGCAGCTTAGTTGGGGGCACCTCCTACAATGAGCAGTTCTTC
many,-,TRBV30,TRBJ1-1,CAWSVEREAFF,TGTGCCTGGAGTGTAGAACGCGAAGCTTTCTTT
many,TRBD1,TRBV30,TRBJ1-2,CAWVQDRGGGYTF,TGTGCCTGGGTCCAGGACAGGGGAGGAGGCTACACCTTC
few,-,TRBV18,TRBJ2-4,CASSPESSDVGTQYF,TGTGCCAGCTCACCGGAATCAAGCGATGTCGGCACTCAGTACTTC
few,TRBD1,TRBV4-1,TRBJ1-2,CASSQGWTGRAYGYTF,TGCGCCAGCAGCCAAGGATGGACAGGGAGGGCCTATGGCTACACCTTC